This TCR beta chain was identified during a study of blood T cell repertoires in COVID-19. Overall study: T cells, B-cell-depleted T cells, or PBMCs provided the cDNA or gDNA that served as material.

CDR3 length: 15 amino acids. Germline V CDR1 and CDR2: MDHEN, SYDVKM. Trimming pared 5 bases from V and 0 bases from J, leaving 14 bases between. Profiling relied on immunoSEQ multiplex PCR, and the TCRdb table lists in-frame clones only, not all of them. In the table there are 70,000 or so clones, over 80% of which are singletons. Seattle patient enrollment occurred during active infection, with longitudinal follow-up thereafter. Sequencing used peripheral blood. This chain links TRBV28 with TRBJ2-7, with D maybe TRBD2 (5 bases). This TCR came from a man aged 45-60 years with COVID-19, enrolled during active disease. The CDR3 protein is CASSNQLGSSYEQYF. CDR3 sequence (DNA): TGTGCCAGCAGTAATCAATTGGGGAGCTCCTACGAGCAGTACTTC.